This T cell receptor beta chain is drawn from a study of blood T cell repertoires in COVID-19. Here immunoSEQ multiplex PCR was the method, and the copy in TCRdb shows in-frame clones only, minus some. The sample lists about 330,000 clones, 65% to 90% seen once, with roughly 7% in the top ten. This CDR3 has 14 amino acids. Trimming pared 0 bases from V and 3 bases from J, leaving 8 bases between. Germline loops: CDR1 LNHNV, CDR2 YYDKDF (reference sequence). The sequence came from a human donor in a cohort sampled during active COVID-19. Sequences were obtained from peripheral blood. This chain uses TRBV15 with TRBJ1-2, with unresolved D. This CDR3 reads CATSRDSVHYGYTF. CDR3 DNA sequence: TGTGCCACCAGCAGAGATAGCGTCCACTATGGCTACACCTTC.